The 12 T cell receptor beta chains reported below all come from one sample, sequenced in a study of blood T cells in healthy people across ages. The authors ran a second PCR of 7 to 11 cycles using a sample-barcoded 5' primer and a J-beta primer mix. TCRdb re-called the 5' RACE reads with MiXCR, one entry per CDR3 protein. The sample consists of over 600,000 distinct CDR3 sequences, around three fifths of them appearing once. Material for sequencing was blood. All receptors derive from a man aged 40-49 years in good health.

This clonotype was seen only a few times. The gene calls are TRBV12-3 or TRBV12-4 and TRBJ2-2; weak D call: TRBD1 (6 bases). Trimming left V 6 bases short and J 3 bases short, with 14 bases between. CDR3 size: 15 residues. The CDR3 region has the DNA TGTGCCAGCAGCCCAACAGGGAGACACACCGGGGAGCTGTTTTTT. As protein: CASSPTGRHTGELFF.

V gene TRBV27 combines with J gene TRBJ2-6, with D tentatively TRBD1 (6 bases). Germline V gives CDR1 MNHEY, CDR2 SMNVEV (reference sequence). This CDR3 region has 18 residues. V lost 2 bases and J lost 5, with 19 bases in between. As DNA, the CDR3 is TGTGCCAGCAGTTTAGTGGCAGGGGTTTTGGTAAGGGCCAACGTCCTGACTTTC. It translates to CASSLVAGVLVRANVLTF.

The rearrangement joins TRBV6-1 to TRBJ2-3; the D is unclear. The V end was cut by 2 bases, the J end by 1 base, with 7 bases between. The germline CDR1 and CDR2 sequences are MNHNS and SASEGT. The CDR3 loop spans 14 amino acids. Written as DNA, the CDR3 is TGTGCCAGCAGTGAATTTGAGGGCACAGATACGCAGTATTTT. Translation: CASSEFEGTDTQYF.

In regard to this clonotype: One end of the junction varies from germline; a read error may be responsible. V usage is TRBV20-1 and J usage is TRBJ1-5, with 10 bases lining up with TRBD1. Germline V gives CDR1 DFQATT, CDR2 SNEGSKA (reference sequence). The CDR3 sequence is 17 residues long. Here the CDR3 DNA reads TGCAGTGTCGGAACGGGACAGGGGAGGGGTAGCGATCAGCCCCAGCATTTT. Translation: CSVGTGQGRGSDQPQHF.

J is TRBJ2-1 and V is TRBV6-6, with 7 bases identical to TRBD1. Germline CDR1 is MNHNY and CDR2 is SVGAGI (reference sequence). The CDR3 covers 16 residues. V gave up 6 bases and J gave up 4 bases; unmatched junction bases: 12. CDR3 DNA sequence: TGTGCCAGCAGCCGGTTCCGGGACAGCGGTTACAATGAGCAGTTCTTC. It translates to CASSRFRDSGYNEQFF.

The rearrangement links TRBV7-7 to TRBJ2-5; D possibly uses TRBD1 or TRBD2 (5 bases each). The J call may be in error: the DNA end matches TRBJ2-7 better. The CDR3 totals 15 residues. Germline assignment: CDR1 SSHAT and CDR2 FNYEAQ (reference sequence). CDR3 region: CASSFRQGPQYEQYF. The CDR3, as DNA: TGTGCCAGCAGCTTTCGGCAGGGACCACAGTACGAGCAGTACTTC.

The CDR3 sequence: CASSLTQGEVRRHEQYF. Here the CDR3 DNA reads TGTGCCAGCAGCTTGACACAGGGGGAAGTGAGGCGGCACGAGCAGTACTTC. The rearrangement uses TRBV7-2 and TRBJ2-4; 8 bases agree with TRBD1. With the DNA end fitting TRBJ2-7 better, the J assignment may be wrong. In germline, CDR1 is SGHTA, CDR2 FQGNSA. This CDR3 has 17 residues.

CDR3 bases: TGTGCCAGCAGTTACTCTAGGGTTACAGATACGCAGTATTTT. Protein: CASSYSRVTDTQYF. J is TRBJ2-3 and V is TRBV6-6, with D unresolved. The length of the CDR3 is 14 residues. Germline V gene sequence: CDR1 MNHNY, CDR2 SVGAGI (reference sequence). V was pared by 0 bases and J by 3 bases, with 7 bases between.

The chain joins TRBV7-6 to TRBJ1-1; no clear D gene. The germline V and J ends were trimmed by 5 bases and 5 bases, with 15 bases remaining between them. The V gene's germline CDR1 is SGHVS and CDR2 FNYEAQ. The CDR3 sequence is 14 residues long. CDR3 sequence (DNA): TGTGCCAGCAGCCCTCAAGATGGGGAAACTGAAGCTTTCTTT. Translated: CASSPQDGETEAFF.

This clonotype was counted a few times. This rearrangement joins TRBV6-1 to TRBJ2-4, with D hard to call. V lost 3 bases and J 0 bases, leaving 6 bases between the germline ends. Per the germline V gene, CDR1 is MNHNS and CDR2 is SASEGT. The CDR3 sequence is 14 residues long. The CDR3 here is CASSERLAKNIQYF. The DNA of the CDR3 is TGTGCCAGCAGTGAGCGGTTAGCCAAAAACATTCAGTACTTC.

The chain employs TRBV3-1 and TRBJ2-5, with D maybe TRBD2 (6 bases). Trimming left V 1 base short and J 4 bases short, with 16 bases between. The CDR3 loop spans 16 amino acids. Germline V CDR1 and CDR2: LGHDT, YNNKEL (reference sequence). CDR3 sequence: CASSQGVGGNRETQYF. The CDR3 DNA sequence: TGTGCCAGCAGCCAAGGGGTCGGGGGAAACCGAGAGACCCAGTACTTC.

The V call is TRBV13, the J call TRBJ2-1; perhaps TRBD1 as D (6 bases). There are 11 residues in the CDR3. Germline-derived CDR1 and CDR2 are PRHDT and FYEKMQ (reference sequence). The ends were cut back, 5 bases at V and 8 bases at J, with 7 bases in the middle. The CDR3 region has the DNA TGTGCCAGCAGCCAGGGGTATGAGCAGTTCTTC. It yields the protein CASSQGYEQFF.